These 23 T cell receptor beta chains originate from one sample sequenced in a study of cytomegalovirus exposure and HLA in healthy donors. The method was immunoSEQ multiplex PCR; TCRdb's version includes in-frame clones alone and lacks a portion of them. The sample yields 120,000 or so clones, 85% to 90% seen once. The source material was PBMCs. Receptors were obtained from a woman aged 18 to 35 in good health and CMV-seronegative.

V is TRBV6-5 and J is TRBJ1-1, with D unresolved. This CDR3 is 14 amino acids long. The germline V gene encodes CDR1 MNHEY and CDR2 SVGAGI. Trimming pared 6 bases from V and 1 base from J, leaving 12 bases between. In nucleotides, the CDR3 is TGTGCCAGCAGGCCCCTAGCTAAGAACACTGAAGCTTTCTTT. Its translation is CASRPLAKNTEAFF.

The rearrangement uses TRBV7-8 and TRBJ2-7; 8 bases match TRBD1. CDR3 length: 19 amino acids. V shed 6 bases, J shed 4 bases, and the junction held 23 bases outside the gene matches. CDR1 is SGHVS and CDR2 is FQNEAQ in the germline V gene. The CDR3 region is CASSPNRFQSGQASYEQYF. In nucleotides, the CDR3 is TGTGCCAGCAGTCCAAATAGATTCCAGTCGGGACAGGCATCATACGAGCAGTACTTC.

The V gene is TRBV9, the J gene TRBJ1-2; tentatively, D is TRBD1 (5 bases). V dropped 2 bases and J dropped 0 bases, with 11 bases sitting between them. The length of the CDR3 is 15 residues. Per the germline V gene, CDR1 is SGDLS and CDR2 is YYNGEE. The DNA of the CDR3 is TGTGCCAGCAGCGTGGGGCCAGAAACTAACTATGGCTACACCTTC. Translation gives CASSVGPETNYGYTF.

The gene calls are TRBV5-1 and TRBJ1-1; 8 bases are a match to TRBD1. This CDR3 is 15 amino acids long. V gave up 2 bases and J gave up 4 bases; unmatched junction bases: 7. The germline CDR1 and CDR2 sequences are SGHRS and YFSETQ. Written as DNA, the CDR3 is TGCGCCAGCAGCTTTTCAGGGGGCGAGGCCACTGAAGCTTTCTTT. Translating gives CASSFSGGEATEAFF.

Concerning this clone: A junction end diverges from the germline sequence, so it may reflect a read error. The genes are TRBV7-2 and TRBJ2-7; 8 bases agree with TRBD2. CDR1 and CDR2 (germline): SGHTA, FQGNSA. The CDR3 is 13 residues long. In nucleotides, the CDR3 is TGTGCCAGCAGCTTAATTGGAGCGGGAGACCCACACTTC. Its translation is CASSLIGAGDPHF.

This clone was found a few times. V gene TRBV11-3 combines with J gene TRBJ2-7, with TRBD2 matching over 9 bases. V was pared by 3 bases and J by 4 bases, with 4 bases of the junction left unmatched. Germline V gene data show CDR1 as SGHNT and CDR2 as YENEEA. The CDR3 runs 14 residues. The CDR3 nucleotides read TGTGCCAGCAGCTTTAGCGGGAGTGGATACGAGCAGTACTTC. Its translation is CASSFSGSGYEQYF.

The rearrangement uses TRBV19 and TRBJ1-4, with D uncertain. The germline V gene has CDR1 LNHDA and CDR2 SQIVND (reference sequence). Trimming removed 3 bases from V and 5 bases from J, with 7 bases in between. The CDR3 sequence is 13 residues long. The CDR3 sequence is CASSISVNEKLFF. Written as DNA, the CDR3 is TGTGCCAGTAGTATTTCAGTAAATGAAAAACTGTTTTTT.

This clone has a single count. The CDR3 sequence is CASSVAYSDQETQYF. CDR3 DNA sequence: TGTGCCAGCAGCGTAGCCTATAGCGACCAAGAGACCCAGTACTTC. This chain joins TRBV9 and TRBJ2-5; D may be TRBD2 (5 bases). The CDR3 consists of 15 residues. V lost 0 bases, J lost 0 bases, and 9 bases lay in between. Germline loops: CDR1 SGDLS, CDR2 YYNGEE.

This clone is a singleton in its sample. The chain employs TRBV15 and TRBJ2-7; D call uncertain. The CDR3 has 13 residues. V lost 3 bases and J 2 bases, leaving 8 bases between the germline ends. CDR1 LNHNV and CDR2 YYDKDF come from the germline V gene (reference sequence). CDR3 residues: CATSSPVTYEQYF. The CDR3 bases are TGTGCCACCAGCAGCCCCGTTACCTACGAGCAGTACTTC.

The chain is built from TRBV19 and TRBJ1-5; a weak D match, TRBD1 (6 bases). CDR1 and CDR2 (germline): LNHDA, SQIVND (reference sequence). There are 15 residues in the CDR3. The V end lost 3 bases, the J end lost 0 bases, and 9 bases lay between the germline ends. The CDR3 DNA follows: TGTGCCAGTAGTATCGGACAGATTAGCAATCAGCCCCAGCATTTT. Protein: CASSIGQISNQPQHF. The full variable domain, completed using reference TRBV19 and TRBJ1-5, is DGGITQSPKYLFRKEGQNVTLSCEQNLNHDAMYWYRQDPGQGLRLIYYSQIVNDFQKGDIAEGYSVSREKKESFPLTVTSAQKNPTAFYLCASSIGQISNQPQHFGDGTRLSIL.

A remark on this clone: The sample has other DNA sequences that encode this CDR3 too. The chain joins TRBV9 to TRBJ1-2; 7 bases align to TRBD1. CDR3 length: 15 amino acids. The V segment lost 0 bases and the J segment 2 bases; nucleotides outside the gene matches: 4. From germline, CDR1 is SGDLS and CDR2 YYNGEE. CDR3 loop: CASSVGAGGNYGYTF. As DNA, the CDR3 is TGTGCCAGCAGCGTAGGGGCAGGGGGGAACTATGGCTACACCTTC.

With respect to this clone: The sample contains more than one DNA sequence encoding this CDR3. The chain uses TRBV4-2 and TRBJ2-3, with 12 bases matching TRBD2. From germline, CDR1 is LGHNA and CDR2 YNFKEQ. The V segment lost 1 base and the J segment 1 base; nucleotides outside the gene matches: 0. The CDR3 is made up of 16 amino acids. As DNA, the CDR3 is TGTGCCAGCAGCCAAGGACTAGCGGGAGGCACAGATACGCAGTATTTT. This sequence encodes CASSQGLAGGTDTQYF.

V and J are TRBV7-2 and TRBJ2-7, with D hard to call. The V end lost 1 base, the J end lost 0 bases, and 7 bases lay between the germline ends. This CDR3 contains 14 residues. Germline-derived CDR1 and CDR2 are SGHTA and FQGNSA. This chain's CDR3 is CASSLGLSSYEQYF. The CDR3 nucleotides read TGTGCCAGCAGCTTAGGCCTGAGCTCCTACGAGCAGTACTTC. Based on the CDR3 plus reference TRBV7-2 and TRBJ2-7, the full variable domain is GAGVSQSPSNKVTEKGKDVELRCDPISGHTALYWYRQSLGQGLEFLIYFQGNSAPDKSGLPSDRFSAERTGGSVSTLTIQRTQQEDSAVYLCASSLGLSSYEQYFGPGTRLTVT.

This clone was recorded once. The J gene is TRBJ2-1, the V gene TRBV5-1, with 13 bases fitting TRBD2. V was clipped by 4 bases and J by 4 bases; unmatched bases: 5. The length of the CDR3 is 16 residues. Germline CDR1 SGHRS, CDR2 YFSETQ. DNA of the CDR3: TGCGCCAGCAGCATAACTAGCGGGGGGGCTTACAATGAGCAGTTCTTC. Translating it yields CASSITSGGAYNEQFF.

V is TRBV13 and J is TRBJ2-5, with TRBD1 identical over 8 bases. The ends lost 5 bases at V and 5 bases at J; junction bases unmatched: 7. Per germline, CDR1 PRHDT and CDR2 FYEKMQ (reference sequence). The CDR3 sequence is 14 residues long. CDR3 nucleotides: TGTGCCAGCAGCCCCAGACAGGGGTTCGAGACCCAGTACTTC. Protein sequence: CASSPRQGFETQYF.

This clone showed up just a few times. The chain joins TRBV28 to TRBJ1-4, with 12 bases that match TRBD1. V gave up 5 bases and J gave up 5 bases; unmatched junction bases: 12. The germline V gene encodes CDR1 MDHEN and CDR2 SYDVKM. The CDR3 spans 18 residues. The CDR3 DNA is TGTGCCAGCAGTCCCGGCCCGGGACAGGGGGCACACAATGAAAAACTGTTTTTT. It translates to CASSPGPGQGAHNEKLFF.

This chain links TRBV5-1 with TRBJ2-3; 10 bases align to TRBD1. Germline loops: CDR1 SGHRS, CDR2 YFSETQ. CDR3 length: 14 amino acids. The trim removed 5 bases at V and 5 bases at J, leaving 5 bases unmatched. CDR3 bases: TGCGCCAGCAGGATGACAGGGGGCTTAGATACGCAGTATTTT. This codes for CASRMTGGLDTQYF.

A few counts support this clone. This sequence joins TRBV6-6 and TRBJ2-2; 9 positions agree with TRBD2. The CDR3 consists of 15 residues. Looked up from germline, CDR1 is MNHNY and CDR2 is SVGAGI (reference sequence). V lost 3 bases and J lost 5; bases outside the gene matches: 4. CDR3 region: CASSYLAGGTGELFF. DNA for the CDR3: TGTGCCAGCAGTTATCTTGCGGGGGGGACCGGGGAGCTGTTTTTT.

This sequence joins TRBV6-1 and TRBJ2-1, with 10 bases identical to TRBD2. The CDR3 runs 18 residues. The germline gives CDR1 MNHNS, CDR2 SASEGT. V was pared by 2 bases and J by 4 bases, with 11 bases of the junction left unmatched. The CDR3 DNA follows: TGTGCCAGCAGTGAATCCCCCCTAGCGGGAGCAGAATACAATGAGCAGTTCTTC. Encoded protein: CASSESPLAGAEYNEQFF.

The chain joins TRBV5-1 to TRBJ1-2; D unresolved. CDR3 length equals 15 residues. Trimming pared 3 bases from V and 6 bases from J, leaving 18 bases between. Germline V gene sequence: CDR1 SGHRS, CDR2 YFSETQ. The CDR3 spells CASSSGALMADGYTF. The CDR3 DNA reads TGCGCCAGCAGCTCCGGAGCCCTAATGGCGGATGGCTACACCTTC.

V is TRBV5-1 and J is TRBJ1-4; perhaps TRBD1 as D (6 bases). The V and J ends lost 2 bases and 0 bases respectively, with 11 bases between them. Germline CDR1 and CDR2: SGHRS and YFSETQ. The CDR3 loop spans 16 amino acids. The CDR3 sequence is CASSFTGSATNEKLFF. In DNA form, the CDR3 reads TGCGCCAGCAGCTTCACAGGGAGCGCAACTAATGAAAAACTGTTTTTT.

The rearrangement joins TRBV10-2 to TRBJ2-1; D ambiguous. This CDR3 comprises 16 residues. Germline CDR1 WSHSY, CDR2 SAAADI. The ends were cut back, 3 bases at V and 3 bases at J, with 15 bases in the middle. The CDR3 spells CASSDERGFFYNEQFF. CDR3 nucleotide sequence: TGCGCCAGCAGTGATGAACGCGGATTCTTCTACAATGAGCAGTTCTTC.

This chain uses TRBV13 with TRBJ1-5; D uncertain. CDR1 and CDR2 from the germline V gene are PRHDT and FYEKMQ (reference sequence). The CDR3 sequence is 12 residues long. V lost 5 bases and J 7 bases, leaving 9 bases between the germline ends. As DNA, the CDR3 is TGTGCCAGCAGCACCGGAGCCCAGCCCCAGCATTTT. Translation gives CASSTGAQPQHF.